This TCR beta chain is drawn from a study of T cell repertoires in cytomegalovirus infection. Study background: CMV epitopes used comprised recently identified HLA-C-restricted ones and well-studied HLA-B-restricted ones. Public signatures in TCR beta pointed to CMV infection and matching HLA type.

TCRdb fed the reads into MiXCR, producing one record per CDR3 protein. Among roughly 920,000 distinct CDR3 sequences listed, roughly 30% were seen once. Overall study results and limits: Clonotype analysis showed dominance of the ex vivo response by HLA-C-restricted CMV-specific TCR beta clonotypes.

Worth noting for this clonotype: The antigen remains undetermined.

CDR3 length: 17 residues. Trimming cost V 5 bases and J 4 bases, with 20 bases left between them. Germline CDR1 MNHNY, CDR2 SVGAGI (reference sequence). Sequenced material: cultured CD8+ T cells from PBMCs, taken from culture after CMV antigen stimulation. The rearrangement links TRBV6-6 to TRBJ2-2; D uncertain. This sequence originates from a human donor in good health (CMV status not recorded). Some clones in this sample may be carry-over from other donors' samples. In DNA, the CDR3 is TGTGCCAGCAGTGACGGGTCAAGATTCGCTAGCACCGGGGAGCTGTTTTTT. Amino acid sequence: CASSDGSRFASTGELFF.